A single sample gave rise to the 15 T cell receptor beta chains below, sequenced in a study of CD8+ T cells in alopecia areata. As the sequencing template, cDNA was produced by extracting RNA and reverse transcribing it. Using immunoSEQ multiplex PCR, the repertoire was profiled, and TCRdb retains in-frame clones only, with some absent. The sample yields 69,000 or so clones, under 75% seen once. The specimen comprised CD8+ T cells sorted from blood, sampled at week 0. These receptors all come from a human donor with alopecia areata.

This chain joins TRBV19 and TRBJ1-1, with D unresolved. V gave up 9 bases and J gave up 5 bases, with 19 bases separating them. The CDR3 has 14 amino acids. Germline V gives CDR1 LNHDA, CDR2 SQIVND (reference sequence). The CDR3 bases are TGTGCCAGCAGAGGCCCCGACCCGAGGACTGAAGCTTTCTTT. As protein: CASRGPDPRTEAFF.

The rearrangement joins TRBV6-4 to TRBJ2-1; 11 nucleotides align to TRBD1. After removal of 3 bases from V and 9 bases from J, the junction contained 4 bases not matched to a gene. This CDR3 has 14 amino acids. Germline lookup yields CDR1 MRHNA and CDR2 SNTAGT. CDR3 protein: CASSEGQGASEQFF. The CDR3 DNA reads TGTGCCAGCAGTGAAGGACAGGGGGCTAGTGAGCAGTTCTTC.

This rearrangement joins TRBV5-6 to TRBJ1-5; D is unresolved. The germline V gene has CDR1 SGHDT and CDR2 YYEEEE. Deletions cut 1 base from V and 1 base from J, with 9 bases between. The CDR3 runs to 15 residues. The CDR3 DNA reads TGTGCCAGCAGCTTGTGGGGATTCAGCAATCAGCCCCAGCATTTT. It encodes CASSLWGFSNQPQHF.

The chain employs TRBV29-1 and TRBJ1-2; D gene unclear. The CDR3 totals 14 residues. Germline V gene lookup returns CDR1 SQVTM and CDR2 ANQGSEA. V was pared by 0 bases and J by 1 base, with 9 bases between. CDR3 coding DNA: TGCAGCGTTGAAGAAGGCCACTATAACTATGGCTACACCTTC. Its protein product is CSVEEGHYNYGYTF.

This chain links TRBV27 with TRBJ1-2; no firm D call. The CDR3 has 14 amino acids. Trimming cost V 4 bases and J 8 bases, with 17 bases left between them. Germline CDR1 MNHEY, CDR2 SMNVEV (reference sequence). CDR3 amino acids: CASSWMAPPMGYTF. For the CDR3, the DNA is TGTGCCAGCAGTTGGATGGCCCCCCCGATGGGCTACACCTTC.

The chain combines TRBV29-1 with TRBJ2-4; maybe TRBD2 (7 bases). CDR1 is SQVTM, CDR2 ANQGSEA, per germline. V lost 4 bases, J lost 1 base, and 23 bases lay in between. The CDR3 consists of 18 residues. This CDR3 reads CSVVGYVLRGRAKNIQYF. In DNA form, the CDR3 reads TGCAGCGTTGTAGGTTATGTGTTGCGGGGGCGGGCCAAAAACATTCAGTACTTC. The variable domain in full, with the rest retrieved from reference TRBV29-1 and TRBJ2-4, is SAVISQKPSRDICQRGTSLTIQCQVDSQVTMMFWYRQQPGQSLTLIATANQGSEATYESGFVIDKFPISRPNLTFSTLTVSNMSPEDSSIYLCSVVGYVLRGRAKNIQYFGAGTRLSVL.

V usage is TRBV7-9 and J usage is TRBJ2-1; D tentatively fits TRBD1 or TRBD2 (5 bases each). Germline V CDR1 and CDR2: SEHNR, FQNEAQ (reference sequence). The CDR3 loop spans 10 amino acids. Deletions cut 8 bases from V and 14 bases from J, with 13 bases between. The CDR3 sequence is CASVGEREFF. The CDR3 nucleotides read TGTGCCAGCGTGGGGGAGAGGGAGTTCTTC.

The rearrangement links TRBV14 to TRBJ2-7; unclear D gene. Trimming pared 1 base from V and 3 bases from J, leaving 16 bases between. Germline V CDR1 and CDR2: SGHDN, FVKESK. CDR3 size: 16 residues. This CDR3 is CASSQALFGPNYEQYF. CDR3 DNA sequence: TGTGCCAGCAGCCAAGCGTTATTTGGGCCTAACTACGAGCAGTACTTC.

This clone showed up just a few times. Other DNA sequences from this sample encode an identical CDR3 as well. The chain combines TRBV25-1 with TRBJ1-2, with 7 bases identical to TRBD1. The V gene end was trimmed by 3 bases and the J gene end by 4 bases; junction bases not matched to a gene: 2. The CDR3 runs 13 residues. The V gene's germline CDR1 is MGHDK and CDR2 SYGVNS. CDR3 residues: CASSDAGGYGYTF. For the CDR3, the DNA is TGTGCCAGCAGTGATGCAGGGGGCTATGGCTACACCTTC.

In this sample, this clone turned up a few times. This rearrangement joins TRBV5-1 to TRBJ1-2; D possibly corresponds to TRBD1 (5 bases). The germline V gene has CDR1 SGHRS and CDR2 YFSETQ. CDR3 length: 15 amino acids. V was clipped by 6 bases and J by 3 bases, with 18 bases between them. The CDR3 region has the DNA TGCGCCAGCACCAACGACGGGGGATCCTACTATGGCTACACCTTC. This translates into CASTNDGGSYYGYTF.

The chain is built from TRBV4-3 and TRBJ2-1; the D is unclear. Per the germline V gene, CDR1 is LGHNA and CDR2 is YSLEER. V lost 0 bases and J lost 3, with 6 bases in between. The CDR3 extends over 14 amino acids. The CDR3 protein is CASSQDSHYNEQFF. The CDR3, as DNA: TGCGCCAGCAGCCAAGATAGTCACTACAATGAGCAGTTCTTC.

The chain uses TRBV30 and TRBJ2-3; TRBD2 matches at 10 bases. In germline, CDR1 is GTSNPN, CDR2 SVGIG (reference sequence). J was trimmed by 2 bases and V by 5 bases; bases with no gene match: 10. This CDR3 is 16 amino acids long. The CDR3 loop is CAWDPGTSEYTDTQYF. In DNA form, the CDR3 reads TGTGCCTGGGATCCGGGGACTAGCGAATACACAGATACGCAGTATTTT. The entire variable domain, with the rest obtained from reference TRBV30 and TRBJ2-3, is as follows: SQTIHQWPATLVQPVGSPLSLECTVEGTSNPNLYWYRQAAGRGLQLLFYSVGIGQISSEVPQNLSASRPQDRQFILSSKKLLLSDSGFYLCAWDPGTSEYTDTQYFGPGTRLTVL.

This rearrangement joins TRBV5-6 to TRBJ2-5; weak D call: TRBD2 (6 bases). There are 11 residues in the CDR3. Trimming took off 4 bases at V and 5 bases at J, with 6 bases between the two ends. CDR1 and CDR2 from the germline V gene are SGHDT and YYEEEE. The CDR3 here is CASSRGETQYF. CDR3 DNA sequence: TGTGCCAGCAGCCGGGGGGAGACCCAGTACTTC.

The chain employs TRBV6-5 and TRBJ1-1; D is unclear. Germline values: CDR1 MNHEY, CDR2 SVGAGI. V lost 0 bases to trimming and J lost 2 bases, with 13 bases between them. CDR3 size: 16 residues. CDR3 residues: CASSYSLLRFNTEAFF. The CDR3 nucleotides are TGTGCCAGCAGTTACTCGCTGCTCCGATTTAACACTGAAGCTTTCTTT.

This clone was found a few times. V is TRBV4-1 and J is TRBJ1-2; D is perhaps TRBD1 (5 bases). V shed 2 bases and J shed 2 bases, with 9 bases lying between them. This CDR3 spans 14 amino acids. Germline CDR1 is MGHRA and CDR2 is YSYEKL. CDR3: CASSQYEGNYGYTF. The CDR3 region has the DNA TGCGCCAGCAGCCAATATGAGGGGAACTATGGCTACACCTTC.